In this sample, the clone carrying this TCR beta chain turned up many times. The sample comes from a study of T-cell memory formation after mild COVID-19. V was cut by 2 bases and J by 5 bases, with 17 bases left in between. CDR1 SGDLS and CDR2 YYNGEE come from the germline V gene. The CDR3 is 15 amino acids. MiXCR, applied by TCRdb to the 5' RACE reads, yields one record per CDR3 protein. The sample carries under 550,000 distinct CDR3 sequences, roughly 18% recorded once. V is TRBV9 and J is TRBJ2-7; perhaps TRBD2 as D (6 bases). Sequenced: PBMCs or a T cell subset sorted from them (not recorded which). The sequence was obtained from a man aged 18 to 29 who had mild COVID-19 (a few samples of this study predate the infection). Cell type and time point are not known. The CDR3 nucleotides are TGTGCCAGCAGCGTCTCCGGGACTTCCACCGACGAGCAGTACTTC. Its protein is CASSVSGTSTDEQYF.